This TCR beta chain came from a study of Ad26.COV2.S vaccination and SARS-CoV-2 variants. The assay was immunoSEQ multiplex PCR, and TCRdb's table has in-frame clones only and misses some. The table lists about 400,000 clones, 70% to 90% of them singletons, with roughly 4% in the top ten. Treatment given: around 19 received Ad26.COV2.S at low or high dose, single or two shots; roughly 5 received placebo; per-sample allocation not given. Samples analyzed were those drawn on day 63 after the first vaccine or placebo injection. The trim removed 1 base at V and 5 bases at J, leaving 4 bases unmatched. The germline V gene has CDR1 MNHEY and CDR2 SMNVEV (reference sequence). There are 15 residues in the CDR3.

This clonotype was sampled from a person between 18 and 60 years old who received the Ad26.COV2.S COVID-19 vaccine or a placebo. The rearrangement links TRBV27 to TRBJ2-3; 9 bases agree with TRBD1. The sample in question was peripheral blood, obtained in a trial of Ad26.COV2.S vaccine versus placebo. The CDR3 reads CASSLYRGQVDTQYF. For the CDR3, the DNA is TGTGCCAGCAGTTTATACAGGGGGCAGGTAGATACGCAGTATTTT.